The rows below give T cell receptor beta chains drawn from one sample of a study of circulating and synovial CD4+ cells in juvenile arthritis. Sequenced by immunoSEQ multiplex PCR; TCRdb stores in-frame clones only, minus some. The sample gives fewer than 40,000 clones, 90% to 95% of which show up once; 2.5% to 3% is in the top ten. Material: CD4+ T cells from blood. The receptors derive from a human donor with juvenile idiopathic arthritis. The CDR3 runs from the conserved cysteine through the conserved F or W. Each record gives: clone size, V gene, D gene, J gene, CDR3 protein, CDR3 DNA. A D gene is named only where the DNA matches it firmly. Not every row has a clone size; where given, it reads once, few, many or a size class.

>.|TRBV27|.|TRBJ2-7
CASSLQGRTPYEQYF
TGTGCCAGCAGCCTACAGGGTAGGACCCCCTACGAGCAGTACTTC
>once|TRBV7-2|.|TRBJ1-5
CASSLGDLGSLSNQPQHF
TGTGCCAGCAGCTTAGGGGATTTGGGGAGCCTTAGCAATCAGCCCCAGCATTTT
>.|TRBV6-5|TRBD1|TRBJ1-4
CASSYFGTGDEKLFF
TGTGCCAGCAGTTACTTCGGGACAGGGGATGAAAAACTGTTTTTT
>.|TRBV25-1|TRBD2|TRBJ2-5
CASRGLAGEETQYF
TGTGCCAGCAGGGGACTAGCGGGAGAAGAGACCCAGTACTTC
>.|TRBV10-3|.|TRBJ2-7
CASQGGLSSYEQYF
TGTGCCAGCCAAGGAGGGTTGAGCTCCTACGAGCAGTACTTC
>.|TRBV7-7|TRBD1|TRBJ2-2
CASSRQGYTGELFF
TGTGCCAGCAGCAGACAGGGCTACACCGGGGAGCTGTTTTTT
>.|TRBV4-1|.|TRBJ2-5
CASSQAAWESQETQYF
TGCGCCAGCAGCCAAGCAGCTTGGGAGAGTCAAGAGACCCAGTACTTC
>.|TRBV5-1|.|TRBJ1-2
CASSFGENYGYTF
TGCGCCAGCAGCTTCGGAGAGAACTATGGCTACACCTTC
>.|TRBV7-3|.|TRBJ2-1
CASGPGQTYNEQFF
TGTGCCAGCGGACCTGGACAGACATACAATGAGCAGTTCTTC
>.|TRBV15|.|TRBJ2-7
CATSRGLGGSSSYEQYF
TGTGCCACCAGCAGGGGCCTGGGTGGCTCCAGCTCCTACGAGCAGTACTTC
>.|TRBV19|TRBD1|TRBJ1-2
CASSIRGPNGYTF
TGTGCCAGTAGTATTAGGGGGCCCAATGGCTACACCTTC
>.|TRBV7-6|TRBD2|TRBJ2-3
CASSLGTSVFTDTQYF
TGTGCCAGCAGCTTAGGGACTAGCGTTTTCACAGATACGCAGTATTTT
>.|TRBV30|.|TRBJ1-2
CAWKGNGGYTF
TGTGCCTGGAAGGGGAATGGAGGCTACACCTTC
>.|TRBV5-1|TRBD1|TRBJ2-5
CASSWGGAGGPGETQYF
TGCGCCAGCAGCTGGGGTGGGGCAGGGGGCCCGGGAGAGACCCAGTACTTC
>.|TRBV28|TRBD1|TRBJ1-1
CASIGPGQGAREAFF
TGTGCCAGCATTGGACCGGGACAGGGGGCGCGGGAAGCTTTCTTT
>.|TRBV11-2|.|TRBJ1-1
CASSFQGGTEAFF
TGTGCCAGCAGCTTCCAGGGTGGGACTGAAGCTTTCTTT
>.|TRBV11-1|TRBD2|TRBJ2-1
CASSWLTSGSRDEQFF
TGTGCCAGCAGCTGGTTGACTAGCGGGAGTAGAGATGAGCAGTTCTTC
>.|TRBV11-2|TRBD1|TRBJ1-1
CASSATDRGMNTEAFF
TGTGCCAGCAGCGCTACGGACAGGGGAATGAACACTGAAGCTTTCTTT
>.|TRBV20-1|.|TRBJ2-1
CSAYRDNEQFF
TGCAGTGCTTACAGGGACAATGAGCAGTTCTTC
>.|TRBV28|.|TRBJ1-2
CASSLNGNYGYTF
TGTGCCAGCAGTTTGAACGGTAACTATGGCTACACCTTC
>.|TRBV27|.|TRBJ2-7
CASSSRSTYEQYF
TGTGCCAGCAGTTCGCGCTCAACCTACGAGCAGTACTTC
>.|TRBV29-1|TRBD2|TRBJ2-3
CSVAAGVIDTQYF
TGCAGCGTTGCTGCGGGAGTTATAGATACGCAGTATTTT
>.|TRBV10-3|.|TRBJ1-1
CAIRGRTENTEAFF
TGTGCCATCAGGGGACGGACAGAGAACACTGAAGCTTTCTTT
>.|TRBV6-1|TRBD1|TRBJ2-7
CASSRPGQGVYEQYF
TGTGCCAGCAGCCGACCGGGACAGGGGGTCTACGAGCAGTACTTC
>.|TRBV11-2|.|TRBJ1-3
CASSPLWRTLNTIYF
TGTGCCAGCAGCCCCCTCTGGAGAACGTTGAACACCATATATTTT
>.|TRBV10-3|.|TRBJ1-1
CAISVSGRDTEAFF
TGTGCCATCAGTGTTTCAGGGAGGGACACTGAAGCTTTCTTT
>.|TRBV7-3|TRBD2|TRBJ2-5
CASSLLSGSAETQYF
TGTGCCAGCAGCTTACTCAGCGGGAGTGCAGAGACCCAGTACTTC
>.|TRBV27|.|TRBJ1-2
CASTTVLPNYGYTF
TGTGCCAGCACCACTGTTCTCCCAAACTATGGCTACACCTTC
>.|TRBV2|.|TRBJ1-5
CASSPPGGNQPQHF
TGTGCCAGCAGCCCCCCCGGGGGCAATCAGCCCCAGCATTTT
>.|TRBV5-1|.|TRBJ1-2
CASSLETGANYGYTF
TGCGCCAGCAGCTTGGAGACGGGTGCAAACTATGGCTACACCTTC
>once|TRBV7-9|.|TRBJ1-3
CASSLGASGNTIYF
TGTGCCAGCAGCTTAGGGGCCTCTGGAAACACCATATATTTT
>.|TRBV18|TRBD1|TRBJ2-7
CASSPGQGGTYEQYF
TGTGCCAGCTCACCTGGACAGGGGGGTACCTACGAGCAGTACTTC
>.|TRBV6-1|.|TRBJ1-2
CASALGGGYGYTF
TGTGCCAGCGCCCTAGGGGGTGGCTATGGCTACACCTTC
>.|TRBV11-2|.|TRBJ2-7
CASSPVTGLYEQYF
TGTGCCAGCAGCCCGGTGACAGGACTCTACGAGCAGTACTTC
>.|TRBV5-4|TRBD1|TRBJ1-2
CASSLEWDRVGYGYTF
TGTGCCAGCAGCTTGGAGTGGGACAGGGTCGGGTATGGCTACACCTTC
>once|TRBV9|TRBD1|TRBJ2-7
CASSVWGQGVNEQYF
TGTGCCAGCAGCGTGTGGGGACAGGGGGTCAACGAGCAGTACTTC
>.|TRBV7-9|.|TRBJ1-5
CASSLGAGNQPQHF
TGTGCCAGCAGCTTGGGGGCGGGTAATCAGCCCCAGCATTTT
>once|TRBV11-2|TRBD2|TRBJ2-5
CASSPRGTSGQETQYF
TGTGCCAGCAGCCCCCGCGGGACTAGCGGCCAAGAGACCCAGTACTTC
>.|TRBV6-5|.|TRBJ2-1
CASSYGGYNEQFF
TGTGCCAGCAGTTATGGGGGGTACAATGAGCAGTTCTTC
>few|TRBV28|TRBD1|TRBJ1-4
CASSSISGGHNEKLFF
TGTGCCAGCAGTTCGATATCAGGGGGACATAATGAAAAACTGTTTTTT
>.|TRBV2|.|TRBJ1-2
CASSEYALREDGYTF
TGTGCCAGCAGTGAATACGCTTTAAGGGAGGATGGCTACACCTTC
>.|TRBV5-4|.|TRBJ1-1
CASSSGGHDKSEAFF
TGTGCCAGCAGCTCGGGGGGCCATGATAAGTCTGAAGCTTTCTTT
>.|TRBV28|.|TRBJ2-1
CASSETQGNNEQFF
TGTGCCAGCAGCGAGACTCAGGGAAACAATGAGCAGTTCTTC
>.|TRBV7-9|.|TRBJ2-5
CASSPGQPNPLYQETQYF
TGTGCCAGCAGCCCGGGACAACCAAATCCCTTGTACCAAGAGACCCAGTACTTC
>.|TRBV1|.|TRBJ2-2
CTSSQEKRGAPTGELFF
TGCACCAGCAGCCAAGAGAAACGGGGGGCGCCCACCGGGGAGCTGTTTTTT
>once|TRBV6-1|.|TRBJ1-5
CASSRTNQPQHF
TGTGCCAGCAGTCGGACTAATCAGCCCCAGCATTTT
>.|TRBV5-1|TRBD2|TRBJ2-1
CASSLEGGRAGYEQFF
TGCGCCAGCAGCTTGGAAGGCGGGAGGGCCGGCTATGAGCAGTTCTTC
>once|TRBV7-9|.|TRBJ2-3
CASGPAGSHTDTQYF
TGTGCCAGCGGACCGGCGGGAAGCCACACAGATACGCAGTATTTT
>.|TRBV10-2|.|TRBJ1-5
CASSAGVYSNQPQHF
TGCGCCAGCAGTGCAGGGGTCTATAGCAATCAGCCCCAGCATTTT
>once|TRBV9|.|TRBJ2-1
CASSVDSGTYNEQFF
TGTGCCAGCAGCGTAGATAGCGGAACCTACAATGAGCAGTTCTTC
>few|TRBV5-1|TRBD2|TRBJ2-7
CASSPGGTSGRPLYEQYF
TGCGCCAGCAGCCCGGGGGGGACTAGCGGGAGGCCACTCTACGAGCAGTACTTC
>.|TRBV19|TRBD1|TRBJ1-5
CASSRQGGSNQPQHF
TGTGCCAGTAGTCGACAGGGTGGAAGCAATCAGCCCCAGCATTTT